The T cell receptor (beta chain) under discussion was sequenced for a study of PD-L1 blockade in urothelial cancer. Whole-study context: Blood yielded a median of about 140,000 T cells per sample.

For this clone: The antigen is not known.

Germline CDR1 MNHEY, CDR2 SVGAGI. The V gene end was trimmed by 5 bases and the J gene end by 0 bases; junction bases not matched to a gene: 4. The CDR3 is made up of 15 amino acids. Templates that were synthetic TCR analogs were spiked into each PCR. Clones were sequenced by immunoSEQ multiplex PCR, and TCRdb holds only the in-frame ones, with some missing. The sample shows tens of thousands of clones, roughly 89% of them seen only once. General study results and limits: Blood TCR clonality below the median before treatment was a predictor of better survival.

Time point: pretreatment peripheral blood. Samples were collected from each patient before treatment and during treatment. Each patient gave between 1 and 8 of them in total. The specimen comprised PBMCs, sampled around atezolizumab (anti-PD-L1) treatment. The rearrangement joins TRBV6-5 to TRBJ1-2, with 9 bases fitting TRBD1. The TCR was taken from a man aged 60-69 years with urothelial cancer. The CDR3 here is CASSRDRAPNYGYTF. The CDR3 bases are TGTGCCAGCAGTCGGGACAGGGCACCTAACTATGGCTACACCTTC.